The sample holds many counts of the clone carrying this TCR beta chain. Its matching antigen is unknown. The data derive from a study of T cells after yellow fever vaccination. Template switching by 5'RACE produced TCR cDNA, adding a universal primer site and UMIs. One entry per CDR3 protein, called by TCRdb with MiXCR from the 5' RACE reads. The repertoire consists of 110,000 to 150,000 distinct CDR3 sequences, with 5% to 8% occurring once and the leading ten covering approximately 0.61%. Regarding the study as a whole: Primary-vaccination clones mostly resurfaced post-booster (nearly 97% CD4, roughly 90% CD8). By day 5 rather than day 15, the secondary response had peaked, though it was weaker. Among all clonotypes, a small share was observed in both CD4 and CD8 compartments.

The V gene lost 1 base and the J gene lost 10 bases, with 17 bases spanning the gap. The germline CDR1 and CDR2 sequences are GTSNPN and SVGIG (reference sequence). The CDR3 length is 15 residues. The sequences come from CD4+ T cells sorted from PBMCs, collected 10 days after the yellow fever booster vaccination. The chain joins TRBV30 to TRBJ1-6, with a weak D call TRBD1 (5 bases). The TCR sequence derives from a man younger than 40 who received the YFV17D yellow fever vaccine. This CDR3 reads CAWSGRQRFGSPLHF. Written as DNA, the CDR3 is TGTGCCTGGAGTGGACGACAGCGCTTTGGGTCACCCCTCCACTTT.